Below are 2 T cell receptor beta chains sequenced from a single sample in a study of early T cells in non-severe SARS-CoV-2 infection (dated by TCRdb to 2020 to 2023). The library was made by 5' RACE. TCRdb names NextSeq 500 as the instrument used. The public reads were reanalyzed by TCRdb: fastp trimming at Q25, MiXCR alignment, in-frame beta chains only. Each entry is one CDR3 protein sequence, shown with its most common DNA and genes. The sample has approximately 56,000 distinct CDR3 sequences on record, approximately 11% of them singletons. The top ten clones comprise roughly an eighth of the sample. The specimen was whole blood. Receptors were obtained from an adult who was a healthcare worker with PCR-confirmed SARS-CoV-2 infection or an uninfected control (not recorded which).

This clonotype was observed a handful of times. The V and J genes are TRBV6-6 and TRBJ2-1, with D perhaps matching TRBD2 (5 bases). Trimming left V 0 bases short and J 10 bases short, with 19 bases between. The CDR3 is made up of 16 amino acids. From germline, CDR1 is MNHNY and CDR2 SVGAGI (reference sequence). The DNA for the CDR3 is TGTGCCAGCAGTTACTCACCTGGAGGCCCTCCTCGGGAGCAGTTCTTC. Its translation is CASSYSPGGPPREQFF.

This clonotype was observed many times. This rearrangement joins TRBV6-2 or TRBV6-3 to TRBJ2-1; no clear D. Trimming cost V 5 bases and J 10 bases, with 9 bases left between them. The CDR3 loop spans 11 amino acids. Germline values: CDR1 MNHEY, CDR2 SVGEGT. The CDR3 spells CASSDPSEQFF. The CDR3 DNA sequence: TGTGCCAGCAGTGATCCGAGCGAGCAGTTCTTC.